This T cell receptor beta chain was sequenced for a study of cytomegalovirus exposure and HLA in healthy donors. A multiplex PCR was run with 60 Vbeta primers and 13 Jbeta primers. The method was immunoSEQ multiplex PCR; TCRdb's version includes in-frame clones alone and lacks a portion of them. Seen here are roughly 250,000 clones, 75% to 90% observed once, and the top ten hold about 0.3%. The CDR3 is 17 residues long. Germline V lookup: CDR1 LGHNA, CDR2 YNFKEQ. This TCR derives from a girl aged 2-10 years in good health and CMV-seronegative. Sequencing was done on a sample of PBMCs. V is TRBV4-2 and J is TRBJ2-5; the match to TRBD2 covers 10 bases. The J call may be mistaken, given a closer DNA end match to TRBJ2-7. CDR3 nucleotide sequence: TGTGCCAGCAGCCAGAGCGGGAGGGCCTCAAGCTCCTACGAGCAGTACTTC. Amino acids: CASSQSGRASSSYEQYF.